Following are 28 T cell receptor beta chains from one sample sequenced in a study of response to subunit inactivated influenza vaccine. In TCRdb, the RT-PCR reads were re-called with MiXCR into one record per CDR3 protein. Found here are about half a million distinct CDR3 sequences, approximately 7.6% of them singletons; the top ten hold over 10%. This material consisted of PBMCs from blood, taken less than 25 months after vaccination. These receptors were taken from a man aged 50-75 years who received an inactivated influenza vaccine.

In this sample, this clonotype turned up a few times. The chain employs TRBV28 and TRBJ1-6; D remains unclear. The CDR3 spans 13 residues. Germline V gene lookup returns CDR1 MDHEN and CDR2 SYDVKM. V lost 7 bases to trimming and J lost 9 bases, with 13 bases between them. CDR3 sequence (DNA): TGTGCCAGCAAGGAGACAAAGGGTTCACCCCTCCACTTT. This sequence encodes CASKETKGSPLHF.

This clonotype was observed a handful of times. The CDR3 spells CASSRTQLGEQYF. The CDR3 region has the DNA TGTGCCAGCAGTCGTACCCAGCTGGGCGAGCAGTACTTC. This sequence joins TRBV6-1 and TRBJ2-7, with D unresolved. Per germline, CDR1 MNHNS and CDR2 SASEGT. The CDR3 covers 13 residues. Trimming took 5 bases from V and 6 from J, leaving 14 bases between them.

This clonotype occurred a few times. The chain has TRBV7-2 and TRBJ2-7; either TRBD1 or TRBD2 may fit D (5 bases each). Germline V gene sequence: CDR1 SGHTA, CDR2 FQGNSA. The CDR3 is made up of 15 amino acids. V lost 5 bases and J lost 2, with 16 bases in between. The chain's CDR3 is CASSIQGDLPYEQYF. CDR3 in DNA: TGTGCCAGCAGCATCCAGGGAGACCTCCCCTACGAGCAGTACTTC.

This clonotype was picked up a small number of times. This chain joins TRBV29-1 and TRBJ1-5, with a weak D call TRBD1 (5 bases). V lost 5 bases, J lost 5 bases, and 16 bases lay in between. Germline CDR1 SQVTM, CDR2 ANQGSEA. This CDR3 has 14 residues. The CDR3 here is CSVTVLGEHQPQHF. The CDR3 DNA reads as TGCAGCGTTACAGTGTTGGGGGAGCATCAGCCCCAGCATTTT.

This sequence joins TRBV5-1 and TRBJ2-5; the D call may be TRBD1 or TRBD2 (5 bases each). This CDR3 has 14 residues. Deletions cut 4 bases from V and 5 bases from J, with 15 bases between. The V gene's germline CDR1 is SGHRS and CDR2 YFSETQ. The CDR3 reads CASSPGTPSETQYF. In DNA, the CDR3 is TGCGCCAGCAGCCCTGGGACGCCGTCCGAGACCCAGTACTTC.

The genes are TRBV5-5 and TRBJ2-7; D is unclear. This CDR3 is built from 15 residues. Germline V gene data show CDR1 as SGHKS and CDR2 as YYEKEE (reference sequence). The V end lost 0 bases, the J end lost 2 bases, and 12 bases lay between the germline ends. The CDR3 DNA reads TGTGCCAGCAGCTTGGCGCTGTTGCTCACCTACGAGCAGTACTTC. Amino acid sequence: CASSLALLLTYEQYF. Based on the CDR3 plus reference TRBV5-5 and TRBJ2-7, the full variable domain is DAGVTQSPTHLIKTRGQQVTLRCSPISGHKSVSWYQQVLGQGPQFIFQYYEKEERGRGNFPDRFSARQFPNYSSELNVNALLLGDSALYLCASSLALLLTYEQYFGPGTRLTVT.

This clonotype was observed a handful of times. The CDR3 is CSARDPRGLGMEKLFF. The DNA of the CDR3 is TGCAGTGCTAGAGATCCGAGGGGCCTAGGGATGGAAAAACTGTTTTTT. The chain recombines TRBV20-1 with TRBJ1-4, with D maybe TRBD1 (5 bases). The length of the CDR3 is 16 residues. The V end lost 0 bases, the J end lost 8 bases, and 19 bases lay between the germline ends. Looked up from germline, CDR1 is DFQATT and CDR2 is SNEGSKA (reference sequence).

This clonotype occurred many times. This rearrangement joins TRBV12-3 or TRBV12-4 to TRBJ2-5; the D gene is possibly TRBD2 (6 bases). Trimming pared 3 bases from V and 3 bases from J, leaving 11 bases between. The CDR3 is made up of 14 amino acids. The CDR3 coding sequence is TGTGCCAGCAGTTTGGAGGGAAGGGAAGAGACCCAGTACTTC. Residues: CASSLEGREETQYF.

The chain combines TRBV7-9 with TRBJ2-3; D gene ambiguous. Trimming pared 5 bases from V and 2 bases from J, leaving 14 bases between. The CDR3 is 15 residues long. The V gene's germline CDR1 is SEHNR and CDR2 FQNEAQ (reference sequence). CDR3 region: CASSPGWTDTDTQYF. The CDR3 DNA reads as TGTGCCAGCAGCCCTGGATGGACGGACACAGATACGCAGTATTTT.

V usage is TRBV20-1 and J usage is TRBJ1-1; D is possibly TRBD1 (6 bases). This CDR3 spans 15 amino acids. V lost 2 bases and J 0 bases, leaving 13 bases between the germline ends. Germline-derived CDR1 and CDR2 are DFQATT and SNEGSKA (reference sequence). In DNA, the CDR3 is TGCAGTGCTAGAAGGGGGGGCTCGGTGAACACTGAAGCTTTCTTT. Amino acid sequence: CSARRGGSVNTEAFF.

J is TRBJ1-1 and V is TRBV28; D uncertain. The V end lost 5 bases, the J end lost 0 bases, and 13 bases lay between the germline ends. The germline gives CDR1 MDHEN, CDR2 SYDVKM. The CDR3 is 15 amino acids. The CDR3 region has the DNA TGTGCCAGCAGTCAGGTGGTGGGAATGAACACTGAAGCTTTCTTT. Its translation: CASSQVVGMNTEAFF.

This clonotype was detected many times. The rearrangement joins TRBV7-8 to TRBJ2-1; 8 bases fit TRBD2. The germline V gene encodes CDR1 SGHVS and CDR2 FQNEAQ. The CDR3 length is 13 residues. Losses at the gene ends were 4 bases for V and 9 bases for J; bases not matched to a gene: 5. The CDR3 DNA reads as TGTGCCAGCAGCTCCCGGACTAGCAGTGAGCAGTTCTTC. Protein product: CASSSRTSSEQFF.

The chain employs TRBV4-3 and TRBJ2-1; TRBD1 matches 7 bases. This CDR3 contains 16 residues. The junction had 12 bases not matched to a gene; V was cut back by 4 bases and J by 6 bases. Germline lookup yields CDR1 LGHNA and CDR2 YSLEER. Here the CDR3 DNA reads TGCGCCAGCAGCCGGAACAGGGGAAGGCTAGTCAATGAGCAGTTCTTC. Translation gives CASSRNRGRLVNEQFF.

In this sample, this clonotype turned up many times. J is TRBJ1-2 and V is TRBV25-1; no clear D. CDR3 length equals 13 residues. V was trimmed by 1 base and J by 4 bases, leaving 7 bases between them. Germline V gives CDR1 MGHDK, CDR2 SYGVNS. The CDR3 here is CASSESSLYGYTF. The CDR3 DNA reads as TGTGCCAGCAGTGAATCTAGTCTCTATGGCTACACCTTC.

This clonotype was seen repeatedly, ten times or more. V gene TRBV6-2 or TRBV6-3 combines with J gene TRBJ1-2; TRBD1 agrees at 7 bases. Trimming cost V 7 bases and J 4 bases; bases outside gene matches: 6. Germline CDR1 is MNHEY and CDR2 is SVGEGT. CDR3 size: 13 residues. CDR3 region: CASTRDSSYGYTF. Written as DNA, the CDR3 is TGTGCCAGCACCCGGGACAGTTCCTATGGCTACACCTTC.

This clonotype turned up a few times. The chain recombines TRBV4-3 with TRBJ1-1; D is unresolved. This CDR3 spans 13 amino acids. Germline CDR1 LGHNA, CDR2 YSLEER. With 1 base removed from V and 6 bases from J, the gap between germline ends came to 9 bases. This CDR3 is CASSQVGHSEAFF. The CDR3 coding sequence is TGCGCCAGCAGCCAAGTGGGCCACTCTGAAGCTTTCTTT.

The V gene is TRBV6-5, the J gene TRBJ2-1; D remains ambiguous. This CDR3 spans 16 amino acids. V lost 4 bases and J lost 4, with 17 bases in between. Per germline, CDR1 MNHEY and CDR2 SVGAGI. The CDR3 nucleotides are TGTGCCAGCAGTTCCTCCGCCGGCCCCAAGTACAATGAGCAGTTCTTC. This codes for CASSSSAGPKYNEQFF.

This clonotype was observed at least ten times. J is TRBJ2-3 and V is TRBV20-1; no clear D. Trimming pared 7 bases from V and 4 bases from J, leaving 15 bases between. CDR1 is DFQATT and CDR2 is SNEGSKA in the germline V gene (reference sequence). CDR3 length: 13 amino acids. Here the CDR3 reads CSGVPGRADTQYF. CDR3 bases: TGCAGTGGGGTCCCGGGTCGGGCAGATACGCAGTATTTT.

This clonotype was seen only a few times. The chain employs TRBV7-2 and TRBJ2-7; 10 bases map to TRBD2. V lost 5 bases and J lost 3; bases outside the gene matches: 7. The CDR3 is made up of 15 amino acids. Germline assignment: CDR1 SGHTA and CDR2 FQGNSA. Here the CDR3 DNA reads TGTGCCAGCAGCCCACTAAGCGGGAGGGTCTACGAGCAGTACTTC. It specifies CASSPLSGRVYEQYF.

This clonotype was seen a few times. V gene TRBV20-1 combines with J gene TRBJ2-7, with D unresolved. CDR1 and CDR2 (germline): DFQATT, SNEGSKA (reference sequence). V was trimmed by 0 bases and J by 6 bases, leaving 18 bases between them. The CDR3 is 15 amino acids. CDR3 DNA: TGCAGTGCTAGAGATCTCCCTAGGCCCCTTCCCGAGCAGTACTTC. Protein sequence: CSARDLPRPLPEQYF.

This clonotype has more than one count but fewer than ten. The CDR3 here is CASSQGQPLSGNTIYF. CDR3 nucleotide sequence: TGTGCCAGCAGCCAAGGACAGCCTCTCTCTGGAAACACCATATATTTT. The chain uses TRBV7-2 and TRBJ1-3, with a weak D call TRBD1 (6 bases). V was pared by 5 bases and J by 0 bases, with 14 bases between. The CDR3 runs to 16 residues. From germline, CDR1 is SGHTA and CDR2 FQGNSA.

This sequence joins TRBV12-3 or TRBV12-4 and TRBJ2-2, with unresolved D. V lost 4 bases and J lost 0, with 9 bases in between. This CDR3 has 15 amino acids. The CDR3 DNA reads as TGTGCCAGCAGTTGGAACAGCCCGAACACCGGGGAGCTGTTTTTT. Its translation: CASSWNSPNTGELFF.

This clonotype turned up a few times. The V and J genes are TRBV6-5 and TRBJ1-6, with D maybe TRBD1 (5 bases). The germline V gene encodes CDR1 MNHEY and CDR2 SVGAGI. The CDR3 length is 17 residues. The ends were cut back, 0 bases at V and 11 bases at J, with 20 bases in the middle. The DNA for the CDR3 is TGTGCCAGCAGTTACTCCGCCCGGGACCCAGGTTGGCCACCCCTCCACTTT. This encodes CASSYSARDPGWPPLHF.

This clonotype has just a few counts. The rearrangement joins TRBV6-2 or TRBV6-3 to TRBJ1-1; tentative D call: TRBD1 (5 bases). Trimming stripped 6 bases from V and 11 bases from J, with 19 bases between. The CDR3 is made up of 13 amino acids. In germline, CDR1 is MNHEY, CDR2 SVGEGT. CDR3 protein: CASRGPGVIWAFF. Written as DNA, the CDR3 is TGTGCCAGCAGAGGGCCGGGGGTTATATGGGCTTTCTTT.

This clonotype showed up just a few times. This chain joins TRBV7-6 and TRBJ2-1, with D possibly TRBD1 on 7 matching bases. This CDR3 has 17 residues. CDR1 and CDR2 (germline): SGHVS, FNYEAQ. Deletions cut 2 bases from V and 8 bases from J, with 22 bases between. In DNA form, the CDR3 reads TGTGCCAGCAGCTTATCGGTTTTGAGGGGGCCGGGGGATGAGCAGTTCTTC. Translation gives CASSLSVLRGPGDEQFF.

Many counts were recorded for this clonotype. This rearrangement joins TRBV4-2 to TRBJ2-7, with 7 nucleotides matching TRBD1. CDR1 is LGHNA, CDR2 YNFKEQ, per germline. This CDR3 contains 14 residues. The V segment lost 3 bases and the J segment 1 base; nucleotides outside the gene matches: 3. The CDR3 sequence is CASSQMTGSYEQYF. In DNA, the CDR3 is TGTGCCAGCAGCCAGATGACAGGGTCCTACGAGCAGTACTTC.

V is TRBV7-6 and J is TRBJ1-4; the D is unclear. Trimming took 4 bases from V and 3 from J, leaving 12 bases between them. Germline V lookup: CDR1 SGHVS, CDR2 FNYEAQ. The CDR3 has 15 residues. CDR3 nucleotides: TGTGCCAGCAGCTCCAGAGGGTGGGCTAATGAAAAACTGTTTTTT. Protein: CASSSRGWANEKLFF. Full variable domain (outside the CDR3, taken from reference TRBV7-6 and TRBJ1-4): GAGVSQSPRYKVTKRGQDVALRCDPISGHVSLYWYRQALGQGPEFLTYFNYEAQQDKSGLPNDRFSAERPEGSISTLTIQRTEQRDSAMYRCASSSRGWANEKLFFGSGTQLSVL.

This clonotype has ten or more counts. The chain joins TRBV24-1 to TRBJ2-3; no reliable D call. There are 16 residues in the CDR3. Germline lookup yields CDR1 KGHDR and CDR2 SFDVKD. V was shortened by 1 base and J by 2 bases, with 12 bases between the two germline ends. The CDR3 loop reads CATSDFSTGYTDTQYF. Here the CDR3 DNA reads TGTGCCACCAGTGATTTCAGCACCGGGTACACAGATACGCAGTATTTT.